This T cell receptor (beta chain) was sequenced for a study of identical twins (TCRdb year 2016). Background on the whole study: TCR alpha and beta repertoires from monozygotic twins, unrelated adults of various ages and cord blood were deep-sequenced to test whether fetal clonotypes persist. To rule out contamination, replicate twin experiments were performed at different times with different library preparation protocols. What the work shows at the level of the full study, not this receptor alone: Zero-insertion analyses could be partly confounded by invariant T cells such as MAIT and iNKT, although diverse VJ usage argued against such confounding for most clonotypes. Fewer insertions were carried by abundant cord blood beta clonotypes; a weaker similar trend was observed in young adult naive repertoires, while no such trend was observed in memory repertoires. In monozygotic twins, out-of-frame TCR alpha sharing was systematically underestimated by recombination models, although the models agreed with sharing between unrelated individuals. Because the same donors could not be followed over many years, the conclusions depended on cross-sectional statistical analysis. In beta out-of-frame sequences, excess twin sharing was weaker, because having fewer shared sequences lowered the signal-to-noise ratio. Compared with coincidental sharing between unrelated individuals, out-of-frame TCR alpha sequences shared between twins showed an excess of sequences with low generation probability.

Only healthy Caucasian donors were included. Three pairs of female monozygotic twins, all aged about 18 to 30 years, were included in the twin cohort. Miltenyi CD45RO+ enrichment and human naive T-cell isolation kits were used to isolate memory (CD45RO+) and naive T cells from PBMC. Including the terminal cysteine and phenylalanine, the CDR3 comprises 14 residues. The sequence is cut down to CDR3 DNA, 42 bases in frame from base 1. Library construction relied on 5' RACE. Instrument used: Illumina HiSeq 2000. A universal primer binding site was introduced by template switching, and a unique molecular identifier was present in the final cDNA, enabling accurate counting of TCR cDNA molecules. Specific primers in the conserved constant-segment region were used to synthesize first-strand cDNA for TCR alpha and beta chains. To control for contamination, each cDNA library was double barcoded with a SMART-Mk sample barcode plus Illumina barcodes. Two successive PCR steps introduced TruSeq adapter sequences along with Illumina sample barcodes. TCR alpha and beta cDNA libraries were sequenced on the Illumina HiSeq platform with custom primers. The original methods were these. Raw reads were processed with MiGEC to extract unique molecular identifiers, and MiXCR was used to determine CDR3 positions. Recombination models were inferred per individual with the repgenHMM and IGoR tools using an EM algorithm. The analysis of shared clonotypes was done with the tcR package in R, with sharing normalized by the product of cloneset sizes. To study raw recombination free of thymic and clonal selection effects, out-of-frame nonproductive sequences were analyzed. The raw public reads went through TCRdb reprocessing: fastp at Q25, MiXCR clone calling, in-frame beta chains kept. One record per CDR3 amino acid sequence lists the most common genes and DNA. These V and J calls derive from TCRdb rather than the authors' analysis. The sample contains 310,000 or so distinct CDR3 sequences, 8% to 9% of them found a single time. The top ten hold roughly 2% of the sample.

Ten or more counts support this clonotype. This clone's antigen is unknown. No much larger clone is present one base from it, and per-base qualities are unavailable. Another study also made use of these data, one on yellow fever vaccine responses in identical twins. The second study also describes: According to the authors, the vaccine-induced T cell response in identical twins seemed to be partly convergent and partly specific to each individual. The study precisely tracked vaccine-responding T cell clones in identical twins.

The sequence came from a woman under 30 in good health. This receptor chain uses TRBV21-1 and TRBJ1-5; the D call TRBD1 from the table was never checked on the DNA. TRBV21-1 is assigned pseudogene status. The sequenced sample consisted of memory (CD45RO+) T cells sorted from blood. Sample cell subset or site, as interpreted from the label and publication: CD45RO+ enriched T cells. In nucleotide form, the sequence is TGTGCCAGCAAACCTTCAGGGGCCAATCAGCCCCAGCATTTT. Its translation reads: CASKPSGANQPQHF.